The source of this T cell receptor beta chain is a study of T cell responses to AZD1222 COVID-19 vaccine. Germline V lookup: CDR1 LNHDA, CDR2 SQIVND (reference sequence). Trimming removed 0 bases at V and 14 bases at J, with 11 bases between. The CDR3 covers 13 residues. The assay was immunoSEQ multiplex PCR, and TCRdb's table has in-frame clones only and misses some. The table includes some 180,000 clones, approximately 89% detected once. Sample: peripheral blood, taken 28 days after the second AZD1222 dose. The TCR was taken from an adult who received the AZD1222 COVID-19 vaccine. V usage is TRBV19 and J usage is TRBJ1-6, with D hard to call. The CDR3 nucleotides read TGTGCCAGTAGTATAGAGGTAGGCCGGGCCCTCCACTTT. Its protein is CASSIEVGRALHF.